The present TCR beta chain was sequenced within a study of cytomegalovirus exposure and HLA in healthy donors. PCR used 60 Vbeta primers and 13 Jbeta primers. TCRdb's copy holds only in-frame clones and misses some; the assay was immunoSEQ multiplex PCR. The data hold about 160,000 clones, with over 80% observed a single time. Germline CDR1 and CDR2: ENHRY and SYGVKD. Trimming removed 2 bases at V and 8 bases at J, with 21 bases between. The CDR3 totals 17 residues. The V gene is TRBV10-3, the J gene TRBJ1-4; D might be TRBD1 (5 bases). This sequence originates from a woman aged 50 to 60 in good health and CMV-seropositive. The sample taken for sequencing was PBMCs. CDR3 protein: CAISEAGGEGGSEKLFF. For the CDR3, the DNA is TGTGCCATCAGTGAGGCCGGGGGGGAGGGCGGTTCGGAAAAACTGTTTTTT.